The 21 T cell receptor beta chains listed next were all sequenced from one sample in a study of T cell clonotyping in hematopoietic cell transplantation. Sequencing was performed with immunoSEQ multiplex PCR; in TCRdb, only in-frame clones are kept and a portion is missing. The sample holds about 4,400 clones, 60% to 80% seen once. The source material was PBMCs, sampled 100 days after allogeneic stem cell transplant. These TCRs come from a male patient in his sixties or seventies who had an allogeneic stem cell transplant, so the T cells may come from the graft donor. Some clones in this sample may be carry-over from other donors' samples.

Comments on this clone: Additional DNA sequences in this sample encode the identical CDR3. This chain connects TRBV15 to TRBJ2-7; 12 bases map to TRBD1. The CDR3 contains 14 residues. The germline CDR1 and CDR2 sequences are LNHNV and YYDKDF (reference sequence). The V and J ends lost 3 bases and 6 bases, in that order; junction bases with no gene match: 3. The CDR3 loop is CATSRGQGAREQYF. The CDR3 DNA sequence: TGTGCCACCAGCAGGGGACAGGGGGCTCGCGAGCAGTACTTC.

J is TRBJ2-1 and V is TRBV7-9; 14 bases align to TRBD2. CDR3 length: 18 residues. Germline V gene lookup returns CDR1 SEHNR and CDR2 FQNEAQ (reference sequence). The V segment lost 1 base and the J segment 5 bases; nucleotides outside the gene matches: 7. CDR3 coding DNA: TGTGCCAGCAGCTTAGGACTAGCGGGGGGGCCGGGGGACAATGAGCAGTTCTTC. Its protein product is CASSLGLAGGPGDNEQFF.

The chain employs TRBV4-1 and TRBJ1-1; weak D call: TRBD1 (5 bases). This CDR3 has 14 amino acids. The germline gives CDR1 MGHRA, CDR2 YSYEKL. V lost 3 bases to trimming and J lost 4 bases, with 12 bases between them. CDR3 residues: CASSHRDGGTEAFF. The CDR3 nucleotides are TGCGCCAGCAGCCACCGGGACGGAGGCACTGAAGCTTTCTTT.

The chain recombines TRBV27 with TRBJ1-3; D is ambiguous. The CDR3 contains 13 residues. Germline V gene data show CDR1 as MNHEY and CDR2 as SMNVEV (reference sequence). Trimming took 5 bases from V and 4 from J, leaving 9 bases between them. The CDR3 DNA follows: TGTGCCAGCAGTCCCATGTTGGGAAACACCATATATTTT. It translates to CASSPMLGNTIYF.

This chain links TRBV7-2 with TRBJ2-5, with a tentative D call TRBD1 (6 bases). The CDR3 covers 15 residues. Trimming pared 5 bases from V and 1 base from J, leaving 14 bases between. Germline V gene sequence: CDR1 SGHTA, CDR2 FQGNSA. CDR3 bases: TGTGCCAGCAGCGTACAGGGAATCTCCCAAGAGACCCAGTACTTC. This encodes CASSVQGISQETQYF.

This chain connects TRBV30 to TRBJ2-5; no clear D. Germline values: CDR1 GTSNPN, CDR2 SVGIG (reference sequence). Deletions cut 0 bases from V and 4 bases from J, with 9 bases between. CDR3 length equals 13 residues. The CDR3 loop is CAWSVWNGETQYF. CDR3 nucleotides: TGTGCCTGGAGTGTTTGGAATGGAGAGACCCAGTACTTC.

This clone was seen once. CDR3 protein: CASQETRDYEQFF. The DNA for the CDR3 is TGTGCCAGCCAAGAGACTAGGGACTATGAGCAGTTCTTC. J is TRBJ2-1 and V is TRBV28; weak D call: TRBD2 (6 bases). Per the germline V gene, CDR1 is MDHEN and CDR2 is SYDVKM. V was cut by 8 bases and J by 8 bases, with 16 bases left in between. This CDR3 has 13 residues.

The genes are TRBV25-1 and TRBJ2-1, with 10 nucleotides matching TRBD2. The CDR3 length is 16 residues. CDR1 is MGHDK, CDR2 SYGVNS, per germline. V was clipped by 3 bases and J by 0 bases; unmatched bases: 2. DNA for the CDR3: TGTGCCAGCAGTGATCCTAGCGGGAGCTCCTACAATGAGCAGTTCTTC. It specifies CASSDPSGSSYNEQFF.

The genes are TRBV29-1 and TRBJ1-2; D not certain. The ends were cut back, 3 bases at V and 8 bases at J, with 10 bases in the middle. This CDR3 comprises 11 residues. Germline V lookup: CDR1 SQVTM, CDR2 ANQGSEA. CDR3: CSVDSGVGYTF. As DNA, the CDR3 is TGCAGCGTTGATTCTGGGGTAGGCTACACCTTC.

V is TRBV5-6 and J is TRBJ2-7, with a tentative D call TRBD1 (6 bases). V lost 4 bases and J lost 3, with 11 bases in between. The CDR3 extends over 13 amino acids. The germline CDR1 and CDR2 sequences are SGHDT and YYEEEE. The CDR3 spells CASSGDIFYEQYF. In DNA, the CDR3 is TGTGCCAGCAGCGGGGACATCTTCTACGAGCAGTACTTC.

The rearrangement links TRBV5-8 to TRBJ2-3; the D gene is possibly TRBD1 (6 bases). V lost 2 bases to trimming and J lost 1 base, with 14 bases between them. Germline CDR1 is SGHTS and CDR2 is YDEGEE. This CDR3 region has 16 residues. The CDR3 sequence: CASSFPRGLGTDTQYF. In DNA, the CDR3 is TGTGCCAGCAGCTTTCCTAGGGGGTTGGGCACAGATACGCAGTATTTT.

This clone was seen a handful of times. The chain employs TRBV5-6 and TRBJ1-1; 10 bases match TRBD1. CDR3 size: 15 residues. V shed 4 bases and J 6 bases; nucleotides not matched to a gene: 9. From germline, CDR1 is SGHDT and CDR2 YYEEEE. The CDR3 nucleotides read TGTGCCAGCAGCGGCTTCCGGGACAGGGGAGCTGAAGCTTTCTTT. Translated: CASSGFRDRGAEAFF. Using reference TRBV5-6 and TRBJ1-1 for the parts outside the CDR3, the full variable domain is DAGVTQSPTHLIKTRGQQVTLRCSPKSGHDTVSWYQQALGQGPQFIFQYYEEEERQRGNFPDRFSGHQFPNYSSELNVNALLLGDSALYLCASSGFRDRGAEAFFGQGTRLTVV.

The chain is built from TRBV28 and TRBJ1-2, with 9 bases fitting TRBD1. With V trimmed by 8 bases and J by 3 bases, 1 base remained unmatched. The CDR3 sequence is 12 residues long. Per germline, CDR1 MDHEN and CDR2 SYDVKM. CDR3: CASRTGDYGYTF. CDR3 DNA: TGTGCCAGCCGGACAGGGGACTATGGCTACACCTTC.

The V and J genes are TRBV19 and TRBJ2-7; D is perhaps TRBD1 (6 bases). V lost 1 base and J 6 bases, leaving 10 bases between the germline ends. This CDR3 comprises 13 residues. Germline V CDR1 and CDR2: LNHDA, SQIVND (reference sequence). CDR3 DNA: TGTGCCAGTAGTATAGGAACAGGGACCGAGCAGTACTTC. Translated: CASSIGTGTEQYF.

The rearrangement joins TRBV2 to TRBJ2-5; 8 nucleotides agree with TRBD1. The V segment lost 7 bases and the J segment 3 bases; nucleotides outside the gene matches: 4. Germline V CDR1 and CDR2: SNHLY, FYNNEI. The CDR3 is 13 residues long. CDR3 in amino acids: CASTSDREETQYF. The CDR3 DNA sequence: TGTGCCAGCACCTCGGACAGGGAAGAGACCCAGTACTTC.

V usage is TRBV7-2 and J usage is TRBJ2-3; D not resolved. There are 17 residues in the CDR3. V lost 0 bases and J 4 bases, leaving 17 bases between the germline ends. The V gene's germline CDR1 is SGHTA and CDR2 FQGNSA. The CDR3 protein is CASSLALLPVGADTQYF. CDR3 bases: TGTGCCAGCAGCTTAGCGCTCCTACCTGTTGGGGCAGATACGCAGTATTTT.

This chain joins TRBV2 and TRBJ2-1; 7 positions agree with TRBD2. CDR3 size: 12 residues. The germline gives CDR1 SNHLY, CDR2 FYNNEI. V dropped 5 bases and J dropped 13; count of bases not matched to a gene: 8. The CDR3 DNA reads TGTGCCAGCAGTCTGACTAGCCCCTCTCAGTTCTTC. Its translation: CASSLTSPSQFF.

The DNA of the CDR3 is TGTGCCTGGAGTGCGCCCAGGGGTGGTGGCACTGAAGCTTTCTTT. Its translation is CAWSAPRGGGTEAFF. This rearrangement joins TRBV30 to TRBJ1-1, with D possibly being TRBD1 (6 bases). The CDR3 is 15 residues long. The V gene lost 1 base and the J gene lost 4 bases, with 16 bases spanning the gap. Germline CDR1 is GTSNPN and CDR2 is SVGIG (reference sequence).

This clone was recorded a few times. CDR3 in amino acids: CASSTNFGTGYGYTF. The DNA of the CDR3 is TGTGCCAGCAGCACCAATTTCGGGACAGGGTATGGCTACACCTTC. The chain joins TRBV5-4 to TRBJ1-2; 9 bases map to TRBD1. V dropped 4 bases and J dropped 5; count of bases not matched to a gene: 9. The CDR3 is 15 amino acids. Germline CDR1 is SGHNT and CDR2 is YYREEE (reference sequence).

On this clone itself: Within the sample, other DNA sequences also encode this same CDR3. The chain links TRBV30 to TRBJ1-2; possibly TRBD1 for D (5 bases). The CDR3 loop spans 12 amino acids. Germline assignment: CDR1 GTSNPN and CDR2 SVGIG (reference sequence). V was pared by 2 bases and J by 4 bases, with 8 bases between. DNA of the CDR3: TGTGCCTGGAGTCGACAGTCCTATGGCTACACCTTC. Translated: CAWSRQSYGYTF.

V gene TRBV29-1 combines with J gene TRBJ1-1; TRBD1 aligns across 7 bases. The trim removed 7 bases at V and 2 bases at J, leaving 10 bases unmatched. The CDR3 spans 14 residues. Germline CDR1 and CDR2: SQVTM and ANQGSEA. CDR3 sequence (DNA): TGCAGCGCCAGACAGGGTGAATCTAACACTGAAGCTTTCTTT. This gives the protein CSARQGESNTEAFF.